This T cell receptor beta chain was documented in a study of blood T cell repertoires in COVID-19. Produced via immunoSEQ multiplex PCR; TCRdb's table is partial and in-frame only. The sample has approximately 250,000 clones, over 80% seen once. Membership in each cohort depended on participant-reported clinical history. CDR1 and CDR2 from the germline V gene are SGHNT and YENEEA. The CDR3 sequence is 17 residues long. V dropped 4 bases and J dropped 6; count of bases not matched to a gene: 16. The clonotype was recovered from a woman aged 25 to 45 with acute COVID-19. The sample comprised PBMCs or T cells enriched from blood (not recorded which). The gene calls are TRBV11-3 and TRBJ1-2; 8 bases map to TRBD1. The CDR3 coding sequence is TGTGCCAGCAGCTCACCAGAGGGAAAGGGACAGGTCAATGGCTACACCTTC. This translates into CASSSPEGKGQVNGYTF.